These T cell receptor beta chains were read from a single sample in a study of human thymus T cells. Libraries were prepared by immunoSEQ multiplex PCR; TCRdb keeps only in-frame clonotypes and omits some of them. The table includes roughly 77,000 clones, 95% detected once. Sample: thymus tissue. The receptors were gathered from a girl less than two years old with a congenital heart defect but otherwise immunologically healthy. CDR3s include the opening cysteine and the closing phenylalanine or tryptophan. A D gene is named only where the DNA matches it firmly. Some rows mark clone size as missing; the rest say once, few, many or name a class of expanded clone.

D | size | J | V | CDR3 | DNA
- | once | TRBJ2-2 | TRBV9 | CASSKGQGNTGELFF | TGTGCCAGCAGTAAGGGCCAGGGGAACACCGGGGAGCTGTTTTTT
- | - | TRBJ2-3 | TRBV5-1 | CASSLRGRGHGTDTQYF | TGCGCCAGCAGCTTGCGGGGTCGGGGACACGGCACAGATACGCAGTATTTT
TRBD1 | - | TRBJ1-2 | TRBV19 | CASSTTGALYGYTF | TGTGCCAGTAGTACGACAGGGGCCCTCTATGGCTACACCTTC
- | - | TRBJ1-1 | TRBV10-3 | CAIRGSGATEAFF | TGTGCCATCAGGGGGTCAGGGGCCACTGAAGCTTTCTTT
- | - | TRBJ1-1 | TRBV29-1 | CSVRFLTVQFRLRMNTEAFF | TGCAGCGTCCGATTCTTGACAGTCCAATTCAGACTAAGGATGAACACTGAAGCTTTCTTT
TRBD1 | - | TRBJ2-7 | TRBV12-5 | CASGLVVHPQDRASYEQYF | TGTGCTAGTGGTTTGGTAGTTCACCCTCAGGACAGGGCCTCCTACGAGCAGTACTTC
- | once | TRBJ2-1 | TRBV9 | CASSVAPQGDEQFF | TGTGCCAGCAGCGTCGCTCCTCAAGGCGATGAGCAGTTCTTC
- | once | TRBJ1-5 | TRBV28 | CASSLNWGVPDQPQHF | TGTGCCAGCAGTTTAAATTGGGGAGTCCCTGATCAGCCCCAGCATTTT
- | - | TRBJ2-4 | TRBV30 | CAWSVQGREGGPKNIQYF | TGTGCCTGGAGTGTACAGGGTAGGGAAGGCGGACCCAAAAACATTCAGTACTTC
- | - | TRBJ2-3 | TRBV27 | CASMRAHTDTQYF | TGTGCCAGCATGAGGGCCCACACAGATACGCAGTATTTT
- | - | TRBJ2-3 | TRBV6-1 | CASSEAGDTQYF | TGTGCCAGCAGTGAAGCAGGGGATACGCAGTATTTT
- | - | TRBJ2-7 | TRBV6-4 | CASRTGFYCSYEQYF | TGTGCCAGCAGGACGGGATTCTACTGCTCCTACGAGCAGTACTTC
TRBD2 | - | TRBJ2-1 | TRBV7-8 | CASSLPWGLAGEHYEQFF | TGTGCCAGCAGCTTACCTTGGGGACTAGCGGGAGAACACTATGAGCAGTTCTTC
- | - | TRBJ2-3 | TRBV23-1 | CASNRDTQYF | TGCGCCAGCAATAGGGATACGCAGTATTTT
- | once | TRBJ2-1 | TRBV10-2 | CASSFIQRASNEQFF | TGCGCCAGCAGTTTCATCCAGCGGGCCTCCAATGAGCAGTTCTTC
TRBD2 | - | TRBJ2-2 | TRBV27 | CASSPRGGSNGELFF | TGTGCCAGCAGTCCTCGCGGGGGGTCAAACGGGGAGCTGTTTTTT
- | - | TRBJ1-2 | TRBV27 | CASSKMTKPNYGYTF | TGTGCCAGCAGTAAGATGACAAAGCCTAACTATGGCTACACCTTC
- | - | TRBJ1-1 | TRBV7-9 | CASSLAPGTEAFF | TGTGCCAGCAGCTTAGCCCCAGGCACTGAAGCTTTCTTT
TRBD1 | - | TRBJ1-5 | TRBV28 | CASRDRPSQPQHF | TGTGCCAGCAGGGACAGGCCTAGTCAGCCCCAGCATTTT
TRBD1 | - | TRBJ2-7 | TRBV2 | CASSEAGTGDEQYF | TGTGCCAGCAGTGAAGCGGGGACAGGGGACGAGCAGTACTTC
TRBD2 | - | TRBJ2-2 | TRBV19 | CASTTAASGIATGELFF | TGTGCCAGCACCACAGCCGCTAGCGGGATTGCCACCGGGGAGCTGTTTTTT
TRBD2 | - | TRBJ2-2 | TRBV11-2 | CASIERETGELFF | TGTGCCAGCATAGAGCGGGAGACCGGGGAGCTGTTTTTT
TRBD1 | - | TRBJ1-3 | TRBV6-5 | CASSLTGKPGNTIYF | TGTGCCAGCAGTTTGACAGGGAAACCTGGAAACACCATATATTTT
TRBD1 | - | TRBJ2-7 | TRBV15 | CATSRVRQGTYEQYF | TGTGCCACCAGCAGAGTAAGACAGGGGACCTACGAGCAGTACTTC
- | - | TRBJ2-5 | TRBV9 | CASSVAARGFQETQYF | TGTGCCAGCAGCGTAGCGGCCAGGGGTTTCCAAGAGACCCAGTACTTC
TRBD1 | - | TRBJ1-1 | TRBV25-1 | CASSYRGGTEAFF | TGTGCCAGCAGTTACAGGGGTGGGACTGAAGCTTTCTTT